This entry describes one T cell receptor beta chain. The antigen is undetermined. Production of TCR cDNA was by 5'RACE template switching, which also added a universal primer site and UMIs. One entry per CDR3 protein results from TCRdb running MiXCR on the 5' RACE reads. The repertoire includes around 310,000 distinct CDR3 sequences, 8.7% of them detected once, and roughly 18% sits in the top ten. The data derive from a study of T cells after yellow fever vaccination. Notes on the study in general: The secondary response showed a weaker magnitude and a faster peak, day 5 versus 15. In post-booster samples, most primary-vaccination clones reappeared (just under 97% CD4, 70% to 90% CD8). Highly abundant clonotypes carried over from the bulk population could end up in FACS-sorted repertoires as contaminants.

The CDR3 covers 15 residues. V was pared by 4 bases and J by 1 base, with 11 bases between. This clonotype was sampled from a man aged 18 to 29 who received the YFV17D yellow fever vaccine. Source: PBMCs, taken on the day of the first yellow fever vaccination. The V call is TRBV12-3 or TRBV12-4, the J call TRBJ1-5, with D uncertain. DNA of the CDR3: TGTGCCAGCAGTTCCTACGGAGGCAGCAATCAGCCCCAGCATTTT. Amino acid sequence: CASSSYGGSNQPQHF.